These 5 T cell receptor beta chains share one sample of origin, sequenced in a study of Graves' ophthalmopathy and Graves' hyperthyroidism. RNA transcripts provided the template for amplifying TCR beta CDR3 regions. The library came from an HTBI-primed first-round RT-PCR and a second-round multiplex PCR. TCRdb fed the multiplex PCR reads into MiXCR, producing one record per CDR3 protein. The sample carries around 1,000,000 distinct CDR3 sequences, about two fifths recorded once. The sequenced sample was peripheral blood or thyroid tissue (not recorded which). All receptors derive from an adult man with Graves' hyperthyroidism.

As for this clonotype: A much bigger clone sits one base away, suggesting this may be a read error. The chain employs TRBV5-1 and TRBJ2-7, with 10 bases fitting TRBD2. Germline CDR1 is SGHRS and CDR2 is YFSETQ. The CDR3 is 13 residues long. CDR3 in DNA: TGTGCCAGCGGACTAGCGGACTCCTACGAGCAGTACTTC. It encodes CASGLADSYEQYF.

This clonotype was seen many times. The chain employs TRBV12-3 or TRBV12-4 and TRBJ2-6; no clear D gene. V was clipped by 9 bases and J by 4 bases, with 10 bases between them. CDR3 length: 13 amino acids. DNA of the CDR3: TGTGCCAGTCGGAAAGGGGGGGCCAACGTCCTGACTTTC. Encoded protein: CASRKGGANVLTF.

This chain uses TRBV19 with TRBJ1-5, with a weak D call TRBD1 (5 bases). V dropped 4 bases and J dropped 3 bases, with 13 bases sitting between them. This CDR3 comprises 15 residues. Per the germline V gene, CDR1 is LNHDA and CDR2 is SQIVND (reference sequence). The CDR3 spells CASSTVGAHNQPQHF. The DNA of the CDR3 is TGTGCCAGTAGTACGGTTGGGGCCCACAATCAGCCCCAGCATTTT.

With regard to this clonotype: A read error is possible here, since a much larger clone lies one base away. The chain has TRBV7-6 and TRBJ1-2; D is unclear. Germline V gene data show CDR1 as SGHVS and CDR2 as FNYEAQ. CDR3 length: 15 amino acids. V was shortened by 5 bases and J by 2 bases, with 15 bases between the two germline ends. The CDR3 reads CASSPVGSPNYGYTF. CDR3 nucleotides: TGTGCCAGCAGCCCAGTCGGGTCTCCCAACTATGGCTACACCTTC.

This clonotype was detected many times. The chain has TRBV10-3 and TRBJ2-7, with 7 bases identical to TRBD2. This CDR3 is 13 amino acids long. V gave up 3 bases and J gave up 4 bases; unmatched junction bases: 3. Looked up from germline, CDR1 is ENHRY and CDR2 is SYGVKD. The chain's CDR3 is CAISERREYEQYF. CDR3 bases: TGTGCCATCAGTGAAAGGCGGGAGTACGAGCAGTACTTC.